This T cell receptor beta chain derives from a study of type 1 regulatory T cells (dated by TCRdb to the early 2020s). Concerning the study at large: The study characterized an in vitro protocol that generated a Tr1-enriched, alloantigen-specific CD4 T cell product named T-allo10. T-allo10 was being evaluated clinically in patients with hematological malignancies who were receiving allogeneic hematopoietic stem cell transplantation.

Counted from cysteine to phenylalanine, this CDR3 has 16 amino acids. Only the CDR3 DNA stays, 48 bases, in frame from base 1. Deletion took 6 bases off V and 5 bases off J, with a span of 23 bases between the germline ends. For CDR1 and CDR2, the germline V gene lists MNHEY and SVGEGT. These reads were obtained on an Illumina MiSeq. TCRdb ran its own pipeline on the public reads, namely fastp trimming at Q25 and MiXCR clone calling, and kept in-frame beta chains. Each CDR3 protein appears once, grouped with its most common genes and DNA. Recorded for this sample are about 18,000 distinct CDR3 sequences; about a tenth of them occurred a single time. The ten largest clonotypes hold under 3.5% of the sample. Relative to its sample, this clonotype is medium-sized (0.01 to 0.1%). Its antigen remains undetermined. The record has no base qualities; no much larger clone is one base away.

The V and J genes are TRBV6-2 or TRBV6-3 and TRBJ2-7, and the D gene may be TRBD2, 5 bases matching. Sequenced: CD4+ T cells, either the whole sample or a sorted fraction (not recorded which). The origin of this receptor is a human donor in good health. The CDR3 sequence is CASSRITGGSFDEQYF. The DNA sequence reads TGTGCCAGCAGCAGAATAACTGGTGGGAGTTTCGACGAGCAGTACTTC.